The source of this TCR beta chain is a study of blood T cell repertoires in COVID-19. Study-wide context: T cells, B-cell-depleted T cells, or PBMCs provided the cDNA or gDNA that served as material.

Germline values: CDR1 MGHRA, CDR2 YSYEKL. This CDR3 comprises 14 residues. Germline trimming cut 1 base from V and 3 bases from J; bases unmatched to any gene: 0. This clone appeared a few times. In the study's own analysis: Nucleated cell counts were estimated from reference gene primer amplification. The repertoire was sequenced with immunoSEQ multiplex PCR; TCRdb's copy has only in-frame clones and lacks some. V, J and clone size are those of that table, while D and trimming were read from the DNA. The sample records about 160,000 clones, 84% being singletons. J is TRBJ2-7 and V is TRBV4-1; 10 bases agree with TRBD2. This clonotype was sampled from a man aged 35-49 years who had recovered from COVID-19. The sequencing sample was made of peripheral blood. The CDR3 here is CASSQGLAGYEQYF. For the CDR3, the DNA is TGCGCCAGCAGCCAAGGACTAGCGGGCTACGAGCAGTACTTC.